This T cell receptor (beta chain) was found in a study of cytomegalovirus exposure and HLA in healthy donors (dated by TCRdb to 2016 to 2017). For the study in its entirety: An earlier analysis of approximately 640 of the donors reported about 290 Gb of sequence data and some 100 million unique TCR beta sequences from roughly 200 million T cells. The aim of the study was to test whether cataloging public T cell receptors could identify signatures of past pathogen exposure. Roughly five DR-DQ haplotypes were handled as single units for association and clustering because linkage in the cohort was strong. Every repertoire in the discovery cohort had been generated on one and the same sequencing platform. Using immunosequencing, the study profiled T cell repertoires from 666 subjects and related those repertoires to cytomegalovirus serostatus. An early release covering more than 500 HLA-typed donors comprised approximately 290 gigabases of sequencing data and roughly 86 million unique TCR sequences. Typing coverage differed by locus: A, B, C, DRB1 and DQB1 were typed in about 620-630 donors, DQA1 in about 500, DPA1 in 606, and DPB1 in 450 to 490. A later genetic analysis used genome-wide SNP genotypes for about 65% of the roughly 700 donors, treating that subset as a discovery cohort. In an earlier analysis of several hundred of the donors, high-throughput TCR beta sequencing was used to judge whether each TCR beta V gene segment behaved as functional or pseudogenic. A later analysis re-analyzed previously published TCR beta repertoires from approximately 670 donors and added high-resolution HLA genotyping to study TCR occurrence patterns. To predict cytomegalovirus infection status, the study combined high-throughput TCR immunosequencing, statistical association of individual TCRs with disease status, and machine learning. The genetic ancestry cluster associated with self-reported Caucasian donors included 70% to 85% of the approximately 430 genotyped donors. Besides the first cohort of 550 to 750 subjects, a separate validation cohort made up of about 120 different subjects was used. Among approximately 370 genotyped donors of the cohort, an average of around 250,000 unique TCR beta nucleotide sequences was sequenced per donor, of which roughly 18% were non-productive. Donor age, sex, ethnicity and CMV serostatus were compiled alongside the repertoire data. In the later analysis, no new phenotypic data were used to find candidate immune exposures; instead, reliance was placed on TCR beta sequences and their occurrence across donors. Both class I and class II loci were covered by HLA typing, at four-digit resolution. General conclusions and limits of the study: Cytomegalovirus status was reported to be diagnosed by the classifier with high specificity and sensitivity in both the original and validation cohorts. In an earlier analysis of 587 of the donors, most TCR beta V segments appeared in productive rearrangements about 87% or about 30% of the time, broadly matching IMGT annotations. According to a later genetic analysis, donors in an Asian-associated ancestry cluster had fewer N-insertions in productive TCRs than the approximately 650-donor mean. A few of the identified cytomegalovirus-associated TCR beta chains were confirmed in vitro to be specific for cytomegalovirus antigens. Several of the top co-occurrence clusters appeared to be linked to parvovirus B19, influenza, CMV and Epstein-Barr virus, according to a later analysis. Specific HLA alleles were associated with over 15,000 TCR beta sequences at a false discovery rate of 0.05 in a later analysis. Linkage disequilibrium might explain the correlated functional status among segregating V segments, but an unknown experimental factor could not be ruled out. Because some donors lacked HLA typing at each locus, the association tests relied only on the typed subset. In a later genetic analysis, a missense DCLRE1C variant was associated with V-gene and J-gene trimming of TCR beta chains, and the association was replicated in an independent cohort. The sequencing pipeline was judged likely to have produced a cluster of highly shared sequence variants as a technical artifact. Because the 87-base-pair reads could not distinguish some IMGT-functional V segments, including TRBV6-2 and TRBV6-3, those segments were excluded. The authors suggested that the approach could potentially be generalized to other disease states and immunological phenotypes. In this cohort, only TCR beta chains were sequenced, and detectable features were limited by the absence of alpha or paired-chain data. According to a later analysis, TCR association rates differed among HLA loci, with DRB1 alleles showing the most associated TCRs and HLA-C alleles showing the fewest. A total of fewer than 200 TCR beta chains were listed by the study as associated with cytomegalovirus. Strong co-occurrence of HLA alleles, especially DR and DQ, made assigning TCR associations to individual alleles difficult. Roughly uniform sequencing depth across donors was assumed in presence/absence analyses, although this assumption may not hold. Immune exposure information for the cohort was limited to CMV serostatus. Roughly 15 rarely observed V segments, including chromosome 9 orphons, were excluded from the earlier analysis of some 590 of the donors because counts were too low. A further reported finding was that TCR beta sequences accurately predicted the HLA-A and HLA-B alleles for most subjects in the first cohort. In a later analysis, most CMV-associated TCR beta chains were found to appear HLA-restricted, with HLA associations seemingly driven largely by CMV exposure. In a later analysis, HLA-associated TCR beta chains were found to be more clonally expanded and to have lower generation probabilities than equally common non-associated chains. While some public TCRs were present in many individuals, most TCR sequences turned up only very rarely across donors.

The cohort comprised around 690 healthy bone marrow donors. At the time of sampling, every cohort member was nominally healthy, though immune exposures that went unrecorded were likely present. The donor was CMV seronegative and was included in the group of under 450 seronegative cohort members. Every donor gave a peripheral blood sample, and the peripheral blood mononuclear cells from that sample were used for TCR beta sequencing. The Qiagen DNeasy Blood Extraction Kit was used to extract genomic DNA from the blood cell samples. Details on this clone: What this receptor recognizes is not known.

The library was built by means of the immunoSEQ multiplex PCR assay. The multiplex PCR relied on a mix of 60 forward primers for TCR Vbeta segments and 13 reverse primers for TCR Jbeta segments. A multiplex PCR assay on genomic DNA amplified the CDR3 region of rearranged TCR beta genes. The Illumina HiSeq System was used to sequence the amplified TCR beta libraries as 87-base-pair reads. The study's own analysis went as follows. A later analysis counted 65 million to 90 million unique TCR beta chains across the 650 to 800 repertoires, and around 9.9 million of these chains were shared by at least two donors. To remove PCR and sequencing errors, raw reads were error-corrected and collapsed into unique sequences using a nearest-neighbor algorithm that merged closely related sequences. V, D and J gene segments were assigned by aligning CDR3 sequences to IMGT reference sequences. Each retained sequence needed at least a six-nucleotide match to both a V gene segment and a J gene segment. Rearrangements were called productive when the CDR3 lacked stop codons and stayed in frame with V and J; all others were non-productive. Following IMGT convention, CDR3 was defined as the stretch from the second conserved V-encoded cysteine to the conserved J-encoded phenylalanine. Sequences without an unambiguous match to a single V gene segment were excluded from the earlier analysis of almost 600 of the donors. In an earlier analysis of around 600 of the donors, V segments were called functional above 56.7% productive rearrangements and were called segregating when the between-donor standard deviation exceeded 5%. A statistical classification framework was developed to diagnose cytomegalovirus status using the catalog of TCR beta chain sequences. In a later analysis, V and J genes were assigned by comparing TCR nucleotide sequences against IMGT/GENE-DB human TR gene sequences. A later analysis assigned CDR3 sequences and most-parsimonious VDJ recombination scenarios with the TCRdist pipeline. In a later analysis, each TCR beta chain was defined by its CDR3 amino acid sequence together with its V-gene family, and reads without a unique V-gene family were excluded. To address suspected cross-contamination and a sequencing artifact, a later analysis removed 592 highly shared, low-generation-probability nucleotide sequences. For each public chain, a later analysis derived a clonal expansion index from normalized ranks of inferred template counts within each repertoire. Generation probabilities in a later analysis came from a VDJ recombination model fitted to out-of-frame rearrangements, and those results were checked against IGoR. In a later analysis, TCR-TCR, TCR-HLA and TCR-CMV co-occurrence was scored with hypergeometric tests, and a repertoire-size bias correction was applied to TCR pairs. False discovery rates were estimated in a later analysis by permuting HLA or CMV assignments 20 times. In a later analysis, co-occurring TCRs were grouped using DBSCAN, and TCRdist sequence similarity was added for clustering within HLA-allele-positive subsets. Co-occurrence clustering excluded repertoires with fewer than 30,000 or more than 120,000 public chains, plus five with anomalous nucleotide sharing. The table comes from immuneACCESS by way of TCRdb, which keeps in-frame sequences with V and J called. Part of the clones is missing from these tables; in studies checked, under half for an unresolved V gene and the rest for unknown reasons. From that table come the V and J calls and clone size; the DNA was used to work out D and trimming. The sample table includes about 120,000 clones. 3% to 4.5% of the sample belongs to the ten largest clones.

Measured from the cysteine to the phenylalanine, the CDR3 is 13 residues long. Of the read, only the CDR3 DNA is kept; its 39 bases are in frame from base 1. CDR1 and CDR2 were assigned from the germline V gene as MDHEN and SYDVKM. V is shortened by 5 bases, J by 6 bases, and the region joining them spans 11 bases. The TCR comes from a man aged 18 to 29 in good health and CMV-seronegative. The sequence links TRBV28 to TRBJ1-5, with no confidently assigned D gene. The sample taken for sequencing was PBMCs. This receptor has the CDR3 CASSQRVGQPQHF. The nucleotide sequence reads TGTGCCAGCAGTCAACGGGTCGGTCAGCCCCAGCATTTT. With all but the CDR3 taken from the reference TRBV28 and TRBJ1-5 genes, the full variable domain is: DVKVTQSSRYLVKRTGEKVFLECVQDMDHENMFWYRQDPGLGLRLIYFSYDVKMKEKGDIPEGYSVSREKKERFSLILESASTNQTSMYLCASSQRVGQPQHFGDGTRLSIL.